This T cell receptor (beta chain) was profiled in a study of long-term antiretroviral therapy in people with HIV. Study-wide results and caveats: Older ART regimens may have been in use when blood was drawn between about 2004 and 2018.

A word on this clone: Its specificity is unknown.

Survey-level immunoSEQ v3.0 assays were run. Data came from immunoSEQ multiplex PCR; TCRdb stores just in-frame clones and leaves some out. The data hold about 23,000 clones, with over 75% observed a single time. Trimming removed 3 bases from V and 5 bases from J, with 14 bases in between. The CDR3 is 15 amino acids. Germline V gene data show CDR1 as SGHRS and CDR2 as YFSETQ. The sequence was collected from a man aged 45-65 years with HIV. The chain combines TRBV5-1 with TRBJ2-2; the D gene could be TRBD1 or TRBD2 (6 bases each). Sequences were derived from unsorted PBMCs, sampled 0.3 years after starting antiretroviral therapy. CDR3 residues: CASSSSGARTGELFF. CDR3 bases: TGCGCCAGCAGCTCCTCGGGGGCGCGAACCGGGGAGCTGTTTTTT.